The entry below gives a single T cell receptor beta chain sequence along with its context. What antigen it recognizes has not been identified. The record has no base qualities; no much larger clone is one base away. Receptor amplification or capture employed the immunoSEQ multiplex PCR assay. RNA was extracted from all samples and reverse transcribed into cDNA, which served as template for TCR sequencing. First-strand cDNA was synthesized using SuperScript III with a 2:1 mix of oligo-dT and random hexamers. A synthetic immune receptor repertoire was used to measure amplification bias, and any remaining bias was corrected computationally. Per the authors' processing: Raw reads were preprocessed for error removal, and CDR3 was defined according to IMGT conventions as running from the conserved cysteine to phenylalanine. To get clonality, Shannon entropy was normalized by log2 of the number of productive unique TCRs and the result was subtracted from 1. Whether each scalp clone was CD4 or CD8 was inferred by checking scalp TCRbeta sequences against the CD4 and CD8 repertoires from sorted blood. TCRdb provides this immuneACCESS table in a form limited to in-frame rearrangements. Some clones are lacking; in checked studies, under half of them reflect an unresolved V gene, and why the rest are absent is not known. V and J calls and clone size are those listed in that table; D and trimming were worked out from the DNA. The sample table shows 110,000 or so clones, and around 54% are seen once. Together, the top ten hold under 3.5% of the sample.

The sample's time point label, in plain terms: roughly 24 weeks on oral tofacitinib. Explained via the paper, the treatment or condition label denotes: oral pan-JAK inhibitor, 5-10 mg twice daily. Peripheral blood and lesional scalp punch biopsies were obtained from patients with alopecia areata. After PBMCs were isolated by density centrifugation and stained for CD3, CD4 and CD8, a FACSAria was used to sort CD4+ and CD8+ T cells. The data derive from a study of CD8+ T cells in alopecia areata (dated by TCRdb to between 2018 and 2020). For the wider study: The treated patients, all with moderate-to-severe alopecia areata, were enrolled in an open-label pilot trial of oral tofacitinib given at 5 to 10 mg twice daily. Scalp tissue and sorted CD4+ and CD8+ peripheral blood T cells from patchy and totalis/universalis alopecia areata patients and from healthy controls were covered by human TCRbeta sequencing. RNA came from the PAXgene miRNA kit for fixed scalp, the miRNeasy kit for PBMCs, and the RNeasy kit for mouse skin. Tofacitinib-treated patients had biopsies at baseline and at 4 and 24 weeks of treatment, with a later scalp biopsy in several patients. Scalp clonality was compared among normal scalp (n=4), patchy alopecia areata scalp (n=8), and alopecia totalis/universalis scalp (n=8). In treated patients, disease severity was measured using the SALT score, which gives the percentage of scalp surface area affected. High-throughput TCRbeta sequencing was used to examine T cell clonal expansion in alopecia areata in both the C3H/HeJ mouse model and human patients. Tofacitinib was given for 6 to 18 months, followed by 6 months of follow-up off drug to assess delayed response and recurrence. Amplification of TCRbeta CDR3 regions was done by immunoSEQ multiplex PCR using 35 Vbeta forward primers and 13 Jbeta reverse primers.

Results the study describes overall, beyond this receptor: Tofacitinib significantly lowered scalp clonality and the number of expanded CD8+ clones among the top 100 scalp clones. Unlike mouse skin, which is dominated by gammadelta T cells, normal human skin has resident alphabeta T cells that are also sequenced, and this complicates analysis of the scalp TCR repertoire. Because the treated cohort was small and had only one nonresponder, larger studies are needed to examine links between baseline CD8+ expansion and response. TCR sequences shared between patients were less clear than in mice, possibly partly because of HLA diversity in the patient population. Compared with normal scalp, lesional scalp had higher clonality and more expanded CD8+ clones, particularly in alopecia totalis/universalis, a pattern that suggests antigenic drive. Many expanded lesional clones persisted in scalp and blood during tofacitinib treatment, which may partly explain relapse after stopping treatment.

The germline V gene (reference sequence) provides CDR1 SGHNT and CDR2 YYREEE. CDR3 length: 11 amino acids, cysteine to phenylalanine. The only DNA kept is the CDR3, 33 bases in frame from the first base. V is pared back by 4 bases and J by 4 bases, with 5 bases lying between the germline termini. Sample: CD4+ T cells sorted from blood, taken at week 24, from a patient treated with tofacitinib. This chain is built from TRBV5-4 and TRBJ2-5, with the D gene call left open. The origin of this receptor is a human donor with alopecia areata. The CDR3 protein sequence reads: CASSTPETQYF. The DNA sequence is TGTGCCAGCAGCACCCCAGAGACCCAGTACTTC.